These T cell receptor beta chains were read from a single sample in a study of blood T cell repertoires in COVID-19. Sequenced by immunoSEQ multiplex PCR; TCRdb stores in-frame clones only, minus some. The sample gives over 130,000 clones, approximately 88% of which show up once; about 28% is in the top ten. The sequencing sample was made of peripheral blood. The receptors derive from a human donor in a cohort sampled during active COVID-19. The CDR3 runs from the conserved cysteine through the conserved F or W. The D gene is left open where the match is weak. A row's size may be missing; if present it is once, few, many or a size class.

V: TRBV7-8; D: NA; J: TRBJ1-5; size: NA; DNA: TGTGCCAGCAGCCCCCTGAGCAATCAGCCCCAGCATTTT; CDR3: CASSPLSNQPQHF
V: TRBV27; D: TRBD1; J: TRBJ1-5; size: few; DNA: TGTGCCAGCAGTCCGGACAGGGCGCAGCCCCAGCATTTT; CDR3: CASSPDRAQPQHF
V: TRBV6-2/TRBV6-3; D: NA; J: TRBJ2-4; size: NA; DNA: TGTGCCAGCAGCCTCGGGGGATTCGGGGCCTACATTCAGTACTTC; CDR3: CASSLGGFGAYIQYF
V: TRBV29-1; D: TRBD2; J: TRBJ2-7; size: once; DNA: TGCAGCGTTGAAGGTAGGGAGGGGTTCGACGAGCAGTACTTC; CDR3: CSVEGREGFDEQYF
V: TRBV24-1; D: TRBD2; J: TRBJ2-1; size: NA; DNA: TGTGCCACCAGTGACAAAAGCGGGGGGCCTGTCTACAATGAGCAGTTCTTC; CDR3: CATSDKSGGPVYNEQFF
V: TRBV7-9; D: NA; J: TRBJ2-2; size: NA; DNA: TGTGCCAGCAGTGTCTGGATTGCGGCCAGGGAGCTGTTTTTT; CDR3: CASSVWIAARELFF
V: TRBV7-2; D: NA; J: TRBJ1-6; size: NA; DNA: TGTGCCAGCAGCTTAGGCTCGAGGGACACCCTCCACTTT; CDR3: CASSLGSRDTLHF
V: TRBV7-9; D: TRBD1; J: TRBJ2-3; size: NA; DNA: TGTGCCAGCAGCCAACAGGGGAACCCCACAGATACGCAGTATTTT; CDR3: CASSQQGNPTDTQYF
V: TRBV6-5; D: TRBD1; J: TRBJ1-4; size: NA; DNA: TGTGCCAGCAGTTACTCGACAGGGAGGATGGATGAAAAACTGTTTTTT; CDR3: CASSYSTGRMDEKLFF
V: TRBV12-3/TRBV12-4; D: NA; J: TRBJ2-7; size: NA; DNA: TGTGCCAGCAGCCTTCGGGGGACCTACGAGCAGTACTTC; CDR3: CASSLRGTYEQYF
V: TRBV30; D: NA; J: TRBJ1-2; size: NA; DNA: TGTGCTCGGTCAGTGGGGCAGGGGCAGGGCTACACCTTC; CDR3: CARSVGQGQGYTF
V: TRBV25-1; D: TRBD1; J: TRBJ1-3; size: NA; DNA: TGTGCCAGCAGTGGTCTCGGAACTAAGGACAGGGCTGGAAACACCATATATTTT; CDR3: CASSGLGTKDRAGNTIYF
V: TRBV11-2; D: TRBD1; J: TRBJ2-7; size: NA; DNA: TGTGCCAGCAGCTTAGTTCAGGGGGCCCCTTCTTTCTACGAGCAGTACTTC; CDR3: CASSLVQGAPSFYEQYF
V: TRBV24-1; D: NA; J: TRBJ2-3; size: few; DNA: TGTGCCACCAGCGCCATGCGGCTCGGGGATACGCAGTATTTT; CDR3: CATSAMRLGDTQYF
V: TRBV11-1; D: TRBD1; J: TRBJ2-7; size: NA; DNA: TGTGCCAGCAGCTCCTATGGGACAGGTGGGTCCTACGAGCAGTACTTC; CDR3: CASSSYGTGGSYEQYF
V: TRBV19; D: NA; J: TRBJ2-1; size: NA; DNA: TGTGCCAGTAGTAAATTCCAGGGGCGGTCAGAGCAGTTCTTC; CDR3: CASSKFQGRSEQFF
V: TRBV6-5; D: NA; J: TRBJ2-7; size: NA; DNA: TGTGCCAGCCACAAAAGGATAGAGGACGAGCAGTACTTC; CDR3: CASHKRIEDEQYF
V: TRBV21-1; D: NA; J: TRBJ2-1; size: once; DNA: TGTGCCAGCAGCAAAGGGGAGACAGGGTGGAGGGTTGACAATGAGCAGTTCTTC; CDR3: CASSKGETGWRVDNEQFF
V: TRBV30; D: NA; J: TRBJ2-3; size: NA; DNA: TGTGCCTGGAGTAGGGAGCGCACAGATACGCAGTATTTT; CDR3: CAWSRERTDTQYF
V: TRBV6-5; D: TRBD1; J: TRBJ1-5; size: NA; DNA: TGTGCCAGCAGTTCCGTCGGGACAGGGGTCGGTCAGCCCCAGCATTTT; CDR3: CASSSVGTGVGQPQHF
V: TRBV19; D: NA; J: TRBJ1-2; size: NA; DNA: TGTGCCAGTAGTACAACCGGGAGCCAGATAAGCTACACCTTC; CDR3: CASSTTGSQISYTF
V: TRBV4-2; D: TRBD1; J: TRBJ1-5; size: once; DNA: TGTGCCAGCAGCCAAGATCGGGGACAGGGAGATCAGCCCCAGCATTTT; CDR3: CASSQDRGQGDQPQHF
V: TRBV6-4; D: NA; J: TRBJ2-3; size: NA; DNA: TGTGCCAGCAGTGTGGGGGCAGGGGCTAGCACAGATACGCAGTATTTT; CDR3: CASSVGAGASTDTQYF
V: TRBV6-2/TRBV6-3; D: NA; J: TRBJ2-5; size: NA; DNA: TGTGCCAGCAGTTTCAGACAGATCCAAGAGACCCAGTACTTC; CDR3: CASSFRQIQETQYF
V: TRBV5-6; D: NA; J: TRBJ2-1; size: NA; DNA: TGTGCCAGCAGCCCACTGACAGTCTACAATGAGCAGTTCTTC; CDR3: CASSPLTVYNEQFF
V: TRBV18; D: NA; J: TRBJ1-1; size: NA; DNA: TGTGCCAGCTCACCTGCACACAGGGACACTGAAGCTTTCTTT; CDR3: CASSPAHRDTEAFF
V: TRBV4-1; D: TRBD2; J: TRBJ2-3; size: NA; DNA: TGCGCCAGCAGCCAAGATCATGGGCTAGCGGGGGGCACTAGCACAGATACGCAGTATTTT; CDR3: CASSQDHGLAGGTSTDTQYF
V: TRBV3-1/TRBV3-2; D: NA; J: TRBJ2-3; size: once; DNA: TGTGCCAGCAGCCCGAGAGAGGCTAGCACAGATACGCAGTATTTT; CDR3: CASSPREASTDTQYF
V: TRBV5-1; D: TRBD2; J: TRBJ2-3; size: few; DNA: TGCGCCAGCAGCGTCGGGGGGGCGGAGGCAGATACGCAGTATTTT; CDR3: CASSVGGAEADTQYF
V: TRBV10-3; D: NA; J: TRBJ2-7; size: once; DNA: TGTGCCATCAGTGAACGACAATACTACGAGCAGTACTTC; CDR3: CAISERQYYEQYF
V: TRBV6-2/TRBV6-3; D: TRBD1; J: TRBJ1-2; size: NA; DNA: TGTGCCAGCAGCCTAACAGGGGACTATGGCTACACCTTC; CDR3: CASSLTGDYGYTF